A selection of T cell receptor beta chains follows, all from one sample in a study of shared clonotypes between healthy human individuals. Sequencing was performed with immunoSEQ multiplex PCR; in TCRdb, only in-frame clones are kept and a portion is missing. The sample shows about 1.1 million clones, approximately 75% of them seen only once. The sequenced material came from memory CD4+ T cells from PBMCs. These TCRs come from a man aged 18-30 years in good health. Some clones in this sample may be carry-over from other donors' samples. Each CDR3 is given with its conserved first and last residue. Fields, in order: clone size, J gene, D gene, V gene, CDR3 DNA, CDR3 protein. The D gene is left open where the match is weak. Clone size is shown for a subset of rows, as once, few, many or a class of expanded clone.

abundance: NA
j_gene: TRBJ2-1
d_gene: NA
v_gene: TRBV7-6
CDR3nt: TGTGCCAGCAGCCTAGCGCGTGGCTCCTACAATGAGCAGTTCTTC
CDR3aa: CASSLARGSYNEQFF

abundance: NA
j_gene: TRBJ2-3
d_gene: NA
v_gene: TRBV4-2
CDR3nt: TGTGCCAGCAGCCAACAAAGCACAGATACGCAGTATTTT
CDR3aa: CASSQQSTDTQYF

abundance: NA
j_gene: TRBJ2-5
d_gene: NA
v_gene: TRBV7-3
CDR3nt: TGTGCCAGCAGCTTAATCGGGGGCCCGGGGACCCAGTACTTC
CDR3aa: CASSLIGGPGTQYF

abundance: NA
j_gene: TRBJ1-4
d_gene: NA
v_gene: TRBV7-2
CDR3nt: TGTGCCAGCAGCCTTCGGGTCCCTAATGAAAAACTGTTTTTT
CDR3aa: CASSLRVPNEKLFF

abundance: NA
j_gene: TRBJ1-5
d_gene: NA
v_gene: TRBV19
CDR3nt: TGTGCCAGTAACACCCCAACAGGGACCCATCAGCCCCAGCATTTT
CDR3aa: CASNTPTGTHQPQHF

abundance: NA
j_gene: TRBJ2-7
d_gene: NA
v_gene: TRBV20-1
CDR3nt: TGCAGTGCTGGACTCGGCTACGAGCAGTACTTC
CDR3aa: CSAGLGYEQYF

abundance: few
j_gene: TRBJ2-5
d_gene: TRBD2
v_gene: TRBV4-1
CDR3nt: TGCGCCAGCAGCCAAGTAGGTGGCGGGAGGTACCAAGAGACCCAGTACTTC
CDR3aa: CASSQVGGGRYQETQYF

abundance: NA
j_gene: TRBJ1-5
d_gene: NA
v_gene: TRBV19
CDR3nt: TGTGCCAGTAGTATTGTGGGTGAGAATCAGCCCCAGCATTTT
CDR3aa: CASSIVGENQPQHF

abundance: NA
j_gene: TRBJ2-1
d_gene: NA
v_gene: TRBV5-1
CDR3nt: TGCGCCAGCAGCTTGCAGGGGAGCGGGTCCTACAATGAGCAGTTCTTC
CDR3aa: CASSLQGSGSYNEQFF

abundance: NA
j_gene: TRBJ2-1
d_gene: NA
v_gene: TRBV6-1
CDR3nt: TGTGCCAGCAGCCCGGATTACAATGAGCAGTTCTTC
CDR3aa: CASSPDYNEQFF

abundance: NA
j_gene: TRBJ2-7
d_gene: TRBD1
v_gene: TRBV7-2
CDR3nt: TGTGCCAGCAGCCTAGACAGGGGGCCCTCCGCCTTCCTCTACGAGCAGTACTTC
CDR3aa: CASSLDRGPSAFLYEQYF

abundance: NA
j_gene: TRBJ1-2
d_gene: NA
v_gene: TRBV18
CDR3nt: TGTGCCAGCTCACCACAGGCCAACCTCCGCGACTATGGCTACACCTTC
CDR3aa: CASSPQANLRDYGYTF

abundance: NA
j_gene: TRBJ1-1
d_gene: TRBD1
v_gene: TRBV6-6
CDR3nt: TGTGCCAGCAGTTCACAGGGGGCGAGGGGCACTGAAGCTTTCTTT
CDR3aa: CASSSQGARGTEAFF

abundance: NA
j_gene: TRBJ2-7
d_gene: NA
v_gene: TRBV11-2
CDR3nt: TGTGCCAGCAGCCTCTCTGGAGGGAGCCGGGTGAGGTACGAGCAGTACTTC
CDR3aa: CASSLSGGSRVRYEQYF

abundance: few
j_gene: TRBJ2-7
d_gene: NA
v_gene: TRBV11-2
CDR3nt: TGTGCCAGCAGCTTATCAAGCGGCGAGCAGTACTTC
CDR3aa: CASSLSSGEQYF

abundance: NA
j_gene: TRBJ2-3
d_gene: TRBD2
v_gene: TRBV5-6
CDR3nt: TGTGCCAGCAGCCGGGTAGCGGGGGCCTTCGCGCAGTATTTT
CDR3aa: CASSRVAGAFAQYF

abundance: NA
j_gene: TRBJ2-7
d_gene: NA
v_gene: TRBV11-2
CDR3nt: TGTGCCAGCAGCCCTCCCGAGGGGGAGAGGCGCCTCGAGCAGTACTTC
CDR3aa: CASSPPEGERRLEQYF

abundance: many
j_gene: TRBJ2-2
d_gene: NA
v_gene: TRBV4-2
CDR3nt: TGTGCCAGCAGCCAAGTTTCCAGGAACACCGGGGAGCTGTTTTTT
CDR3aa: CASSQVSRNTGELFF

abundance: NA
j_gene: TRBJ2-5
d_gene: TRBD2
v_gene: TRBV7-2
CDR3nt: TGTGCCAGCAGCAAACGGACTAGCGGGAGGGTTGAGACCCAGTACTTC
CDR3aa: CASSKRTSGRVETQYF

abundance: NA
j_gene: TRBJ1-2
d_gene: TRBD1
v_gene: TRBV27
CDR3nt: TGTGCCACCAAAAGGGGTGGGACAGGGGCGCTTTATGGCTACACCTTC
CDR3aa: CATKRGGTGALYGYTF

abundance: once
j_gene: TRBJ1-1
d_gene: NA
v_gene: TRBV27
CDR3nt: TGTGCCAGCCATTCTCAGGGACTCACTGAAGCTTTCTTT
CDR3aa: CASHSQGLTEAFF

abundance: NA
j_gene: TRBJ1-4
d_gene: NA
v_gene: TRBV5-1
CDR3nt: TGCGCCAGCACCCTCGGGACTTCTAATGAAAAACTGTTTTTT
CDR3aa: CASTLGTSNEKLFF

abundance: NA
j_gene: TRBJ1-5
d_gene: NA
v_gene: TRBV6-1
CDR3nt: TGTGCCAGCAGTAAGAGGGATTTCGGCAATCAGCCCCAGCATTTT
CDR3aa: CASSKRDFGNQPQHF

abundance: many
j_gene: TRBJ1-3
d_gene: NA
v_gene: TRBV28
CDR3nt: TGTGCCAGCAGTTTACGGGAGTACTACCTTGGAAACACCATATATTTT
CDR3aa: CASSLREYYLGNTIYF

abundance: NA
j_gene: TRBJ2-5
d_gene: NA
v_gene: TRBV19
CDR3nt: TGTGCCAGTAGCCAGGGGGGGCAAGAGACCCAGTACTTC
CDR3aa: CASSQGGQETQYF

abundance: NA
j_gene: TRBJ2-7
d_gene: TRBD2
v_gene: TRBV6-6
CDR3nt: TGTGCCAGCAAAAAGGGGGCTAGCGGGAGTTACGAGCAGTACTTC
CDR3aa: CASKKGASGSYEQYF

abundance: NA
j_gene: TRBJ2-3
d_gene: NA
v_gene: TRBV2
CDR3nt: TGTGCCAGCAGTGAGGACAATACAGATACGCAGTATTTT
CDR3aa: CASSEDNTDTQYF

abundance: NA
j_gene: TRBJ1-5
d_gene: NA
v_gene: TRBV5-4
CDR3nt: TGTGCCAGCAGCATGGGGGGCAATCAGCCCCAGCATTTT
CDR3aa: CASSMGGNQPQHF

abundance: NA
j_gene: TRBJ1-2
d_gene: NA
v_gene: TRBV18
CDR3nt: TGTGCCAGCTCACCACGGCCGGAGGATGGCTACACCTTC
CDR3aa: CASSPRPEDGYTF

abundance: few
j_gene: TRBJ1-1
d_gene: NA
v_gene: TRBV19
CDR3nt: TGTGCCAGTAGTGTAAATATGAACACTGAAGCTTTCTTT
CDR3aa: CASSVNMNTEAFF

abundance: NA
j_gene: TRBJ2-7
d_gene: TRBD2
v_gene: TRBV5-6
CDR3nt: TGTGCCAGCAGCTTAGGTAGCGGGAGTACTTGGACCTACGAGCAGTACTTC
CDR3aa: CASSLGSGSTWTYEQYF

abundance: NA
j_gene: TRBJ2-3
d_gene: NA
v_gene: TRBV19
CDR3nt: TGTGCCAGTAGTCTTAGCGGCCACACAGATACGCAGTATTTT
CDR3aa: CASSLSGHTDTQYF